This TCR beta chain was recovered during a study of blood T cell repertoires in COVID-19. The V gene's germline CDR1 is SGHAT and CDR2 FQNNGV. The CDR3 totals 15 residues. V was clipped by 7 bases and J by 4 bases; unmatched bases: 11. The method was immunoSEQ multiplex PCR; TCRdb's version includes in-frame clones alone and lacks a portion of them. The table includes under 250,000 clones, around 81% detected once. The chain combines TRBV11-2 with TRBJ1-1; 8 bases line up with TRBD1. This TCR was sampled from a man in his forties or fifties with active or convalescent COVID-19. The sample consisted of peripheral blood. The CDR3 is CASNDIDRGSTEAFF. CDR3 in DNA: TGTGCCAGCAACGACATCGACAGGGGTTCCACTGAAGCTTTCTTT.